Here is one T cell receptor (beta chain) with its context. In the authors' workflow: Amplifying reference gene primers gave estimates of nucleated cell counts. Profiled with immunoSEQ multiplex PCR; TCRdb holds only in-frame clones, not every one. V and J calls and clone size are given by that table; D and trimming were obtained from the DNA. The repertoire has more than 40,000 clones, 85% to 90% of them found once; the top ten carry about 8.8%. This sample was included in a study of blood T cell repertoires in COVID-19. The overall study: Whether acute or convalescent, the COVID-19 samples came from the United States, Italy and Spain. T cells, B-cell-depleted T cells, or PBMCs supplied cDNA or gDNA.

V gave up 6 bases and J gave up 2 bases; unmatched junction bases: 10. This CDR3 is built from 16 residues. Germline V CDR1 and CDR2: KGHSH, LQKENI. This TCR was sampled from a man aged 45 to 65 with active COVID-19. The V call is TRBV18, the J call TRBJ1-5, with 7 bases lining up with TRBD1. The specimen sequenced was peripheral blood. The CDR3 protein is CASSLGDSSRNQPQHF. In DNA form, the CDR3 reads TGTGCCAGCTCCCTTGGGGACAGTAGTCGCAATCAGCCCCAGCATTTT.